This T cell receptor beta chain derives from a study of beta chain features in type 1 diabetes. Regarding this clone: Its antigen is unidentified.

Every isolated RNA sample was fully reverse transcribed, so sequencing captured expressed TCRB transcripts. Approximately 3.5 million reads per sample on average were obtained from naive, central memory and regulatory T cell samples. Data came from immunoSEQ multiplex PCR; TCRdb stores just in-frame clones and leaves some out. The sample has 640,000 or so clones; roughly 13% are singletons. Study observations and caveats: In all four CD4+ subsets, TCRB CDR3 length was significantly, moderately reduced in type 1 diabetes.

Germline CDR1 LNHNV, CDR2 YYDKDF (reference sequence). V dropped 5 bases and J dropped 2 bases, with 13 bases sitting between them. The CDR3 loop spans 14 amino acids. Sampling consisted of one heparinised blood draw per donor, averaging approximately 120 mL. Stem cell-like memory, regulatory, central memory and naive CD4+ cells were sorted via CD45RO/CCR7/CD25/CD127/CD95/CD27. V usage is TRBV15 and J usage is TRBJ2-7; the D gene is possibly TRBD1 (6 bases). Sequencing was carried out using naive CD4+ T cells from blood. The sequence was obtained from a man between 18 and 35 years old with type 1 diabetes. The CDR3 is CATSGRAGAYEQYF. CDR3 DNA: TGTGCCACCAGCGGTCGGGCAGGGGCCTACGAGCAGTACTTC.